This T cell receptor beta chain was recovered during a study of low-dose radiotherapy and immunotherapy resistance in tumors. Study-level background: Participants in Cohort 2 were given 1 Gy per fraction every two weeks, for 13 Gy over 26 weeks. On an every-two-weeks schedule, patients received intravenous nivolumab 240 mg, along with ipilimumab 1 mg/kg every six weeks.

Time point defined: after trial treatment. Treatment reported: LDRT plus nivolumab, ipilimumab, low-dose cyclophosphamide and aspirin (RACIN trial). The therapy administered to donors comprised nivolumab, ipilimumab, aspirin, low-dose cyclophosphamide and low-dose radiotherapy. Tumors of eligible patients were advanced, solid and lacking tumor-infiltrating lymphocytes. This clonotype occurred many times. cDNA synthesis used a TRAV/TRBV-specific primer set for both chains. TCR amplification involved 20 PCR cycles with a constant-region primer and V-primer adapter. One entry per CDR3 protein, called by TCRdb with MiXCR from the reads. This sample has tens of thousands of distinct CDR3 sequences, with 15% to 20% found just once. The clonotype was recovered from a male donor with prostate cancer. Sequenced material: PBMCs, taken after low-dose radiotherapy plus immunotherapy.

The CDR3 nucleotides read TGTGCCAGCAGCTCCGGGACCATCGGTCTCGAGCAGTACTTC. It specifies CASSSGTIGLEQYF. V usage is TRBV5-4 and J usage is TRBJ2-7; D is possibly TRBD1 or TRBD2 (5 bases each). Trimming took off 3 bases at V and 6 bases at J, with 16 bases between the two ends. The germline CDR1 and CDR2 sequences are SGHNT and YYREEE (reference sequence). This CDR3 has 14 amino acids.